Below are 24 T cell receptor beta chains sequenced from a single sample in a study of T-cell memory formation after mild COVID-19 (dated by TCRdb to the early 2020s). The library was prepared using 5' RACE. The sequencer was an Illumina NovaSeq 6000. TCRdb reran the public reads through fastp at Q25 and MiXCR, keeping productive beta chains. Under each unique CDR3 protein, matching rows form one entry showing the most common genes and DNA. Counted in this sample were under 300,000 distinct CDR3 sequences; approximately 9% of them appeared once. Of the sample, under 25% is held by the ten largest clones. Sequenced: PBMCs or a T cell subset sorted from them (not recorded which). The receptors here all came from a man aged 18 to 29 who had mild COVID-19 (a few samples of this study predate the infection). The sample titles of this study are shuffled in the database, so cell type and time point are left out; the donor was told from shared clones.

This clonotype was observed at least ten times. This chain connects TRBV5-1 to TRBJ1-2, with D possibly TRBD1 on 6 matching bases. CDR3 length: 12 residues. Germline CDR1 reads SGHRS; CDR2 reads YFSETQ. V was shortened by 4 bases and J by 7 bases, with 11 bases between the two germline ends. The CDR3 DNA is TGCGCCAGCAGCGGGGACATCGTTGGCTACACCTTC. This encodes CASSGDIVGYTF.

There are a few counts of this clonotype. The chain carries TRBV21-1 and TRBJ2-6; the table's D call TRBD2 went unverified against the DNA. TRBV21-1 is termed a pseudogene. This CDR3 comprises 17 residues. The CDR3 DNA sequence: TGTGCCAGCAGCAAAGATGAGGGGAGGGCTGGGGCCAACGTCCTGACTTTC. Its translation: CASSKDEGRAGANVLTF.

The gene calls are TRBV10-3 and TRBJ2-7; D gene ambiguous. The ends were cut back, 3 bases at V and 3 bases at J, with 3 bases in the middle. The CDR3 contains 11 residues. Per germline, CDR1 ENHRY and CDR2 SYGVKD. Written as DNA, the CDR3 is TGTGCCATCAGTGAACACTACGAGCAGTACTTC. This gives the protein CAISEHYEQYF.

This sequence joins TRBV7-2 and TRBJ1-6, with D unresolved. Trimming shortened V by 5 bases and J by 5 bases, and 7 bases separated the two germline ends. CDR1 SGHTA and CDR2 FQGNSA come from the germline V gene. This CDR3 region has 13 residues. The CDR3 region is CASSGQNNSPLHF. Here the CDR3 DNA reads TGTGCCAGCAGCGGGCAGAATAATTCACCCCTCCACTTT.

This clonotype was picked up a small number of times. The chain couples TRBV20-1 to TRBJ1-4, with no clear D. The CDR3 spans 12 residues. The germline V gene encodes CDR1 DFQATT and CDR2 SNEGSKA (reference sequence). The V and J ends lost 7 bases and 3 bases respectively, with 9 bases between them. This CDR3 is CSGWGANEKLFF. In DNA, the CDR3 is TGCAGTGGGTGGGGAGCTAATGAAAAACTGTTTTTT.

This chain uses TRBV5-1 with TRBJ2-5; no firm D call. With 1 base removed from V and 9 bases from J, the gap between germline ends came to 22 bases. The CDR3 is made up of 16 amino acids. Germline CDR1 and CDR2: SGHRS and YFSETQ. The CDR3 loop reads CASSLPEWTVEMSQYF. As DNA, the CDR3 is TGCGCCAGCAGCTTGCCGGAGTGGACGGTAGAGATGTCCCAGTACTTC.

This chain joins TRBV4-3 and TRBJ1-2; a possible D gene is TRBD1 (5 bases). The CDR3 is 15 amino acids. Germline V gives CDR1 LGHNA, CDR2 YSLEER. V gave up 0 bases and J gave up 4 bases, with 12 bases separating them. The CDR3 nucleotides read TGCGCCAGCAGCCAAGATCGACAGATCCTCTATGGCTACACCTTC. Its protein product is CASSQDRQILYGYTF.

This clonotype was seen repeatedly, ten times or more. The chain combines TRBV5-1 with TRBJ2-1; D gene unclear. V was pared by 0 bases and J by 8 bases, with 12 bases between. The CDR3 sequence is 14 residues long. Germline CDR1 and CDR2: SGHRS and YFSETQ. CDR3 sequence reads: CASSLDPPAYEQFF. CDR3 sequence (DNA): TGCGCCAGCAGCTTGGACCCCCCTGCCTATGAGCAGTTCTTC.

This chain connects TRBV4-2 to TRBJ1-5; D is perhaps TRBD1 (5 bases). The CDR3 runs to 15 residues. The germline gives CDR1 LGHNA, CDR2 YNFKEQ. Trimming left V 0 bases short and J 4 bases short, with 10 bases between. The CDR3 DNA is TGTGCCAGCAGCCAAGAAGACAGCCCGAATCAGCCCCAGCATTTT. Translation: CASSQEDSPNQPQHF.

The chain links TRBV5-6 to TRBJ2-3; 8 positions agree with TRBD2. Germline-derived CDR1 and CDR2 are SGHDT and YYEEEE. Trimming removed 1 base from V and 4 bases from J; junction bases left unmatched: 5. This CDR3 is 15 amino acids long. The DNA of the CDR3 is TGTGCCAGCAGCTTGTTCAGCGGGGGAGCAGATACGCAGTATTTT. Translating it yields CASSLFSGGADTQYF.

As regards this clonotype: The germline gene is not matched at one end of the junction; a read error may be the cause. CDR3 residues: CAISLGQGGQPQHF. The CDR3 coding sequence is TGTGCCATCAGCTTGGGACAGGGAGGTCAGCCCCAGCATTTT. The chain couples TRBV7-9 to TRBJ1-5, with 9 nucleotides matching TRBD1. The germline V gene has CDR1 SEHNR and CDR2 FQNEAQ (reference sequence). The CDR3 sequence is 14 residues long.

This clonotype has more than one count but fewer than ten. The chain has TRBV20-1 and TRBJ2-1; D tentatively reads TRBD1 or TRBD2 (5 bases each). V was pared by 1 base and J by 6 bases, with 13 bases between. CDR3 length: 14 amino acids. Germline CDR1 DFQATT, CDR2 SNEGSKA (reference sequence). CDR3: CSARGGPSGNEQFF. As DNA, the CDR3 is TGCAGTGCTAGAGGGGGACCTAGTGGCAATGAGCAGTTCTTC.

This clonotype was counted many times. The chain links TRBV4-1 to TRBJ2-7; D gene unclear. The V and J ends lost 1 base and 3 bases respectively, with 7 bases between them. The CDR3 loop spans 13 amino acids. Germline V gene sequence: CDR1 MGHRA, CDR2 YSYEKL. Here the CDR3 DNA reads TGCGCCAGCAGCCAAGGGGCCCGCTACGAGCAGTACTTC. Protein product: CASSQGARYEQYF.

The chain employs TRBV25-1 and TRBJ1-6; 10 nucleotides match TRBD1. Per the germline V gene, CDR1 is MGHDK and CDR2 is SYGVNS. The CDR3 covers 17 residues. The junction had 10 bases not matched to a gene; V was cut back by 6 bases and J by 5 bases. The chain's CDR3 is CASRPRQGAANNSPLHF. In nucleotides, the CDR3 is TGTGCCAGCAGACCGAGACAGGGGGCGGCCAATAATTCACCCCTCCACTTT.

The V and J genes are TRBV7-6 and TRBJ2-3; possibly TRBD2 for D (7 bases). Germline V gene data show CDR1 as SGHVS and CDR2 as FNYEAQ. This CDR3 contains 15 residues. The V end lost 1 base, the J end lost 7 bases, and 15 bases lay between the germline ends. The CDR3 here is CASSLELARGNTQYF. The CDR3 region has the DNA TGTGCCAGCAGCTTAGAACTAGCGAGGGGGAATACGCAGTATTTT. The whole variable domain, remainder taken from reference TRBV7-6 and TRBJ2-3, is GAGVSQSPRYKVTKRGQDVALRCDPISGHVSLYWYRQALGQGPEFLTYFNYEAQQDKSGLPNDRFSAERPEGSISTLTIQRTEQRDSAMYRCASSLELARGNTQYFGPGTRLTVL.

This clonotype occurred a few times. This chain joins TRBV28 and TRBJ2-7; TRBD2 is a possible D gene (5 bases). The CDR3 runs to 11 residues. Germline lookup yields CDR1 MDHEN and CDR2 SYDVKM. The germline V and J ends were trimmed by 3 bases and 6 bases, with 6 bases remaining between them. The CDR3 sequence: CASSFGVEQYV. CDR3 coding DNA: TGTGCCAGCAGTTTCGGGGTCGAGCAGTACGTC.

This clonotype was seen at least ten times. V and J are TRBV20-1 and TRBJ2-5; D might be TRBD1 or TRBD2, each matching 6 bases. From germline, CDR1 is DFQATT and CDR2 SNEGSKA (reference sequence). The CDR3 consists of 14 residues. The V and J ends lost 5 bases and 0 bases respectively, with 13 bases between them. DNA for the CDR3: TGCAGTGCTCGGGGGCTATGGCACCAAGAGACCCAGTACTTC. Translation gives CSARGLWHQETQYF.

This chain joins TRBV7-6 and TRBJ1-6; D perhaps matches TRBD1 (5 bases). CDR3 size: 15 residues. V was cut by 5 bases and J by 7 bases, with 15 bases left in between. Germline-derived CDR1 and CDR2 are SGHVS and FNYEAQ. CDR3 sequence (DNA): TGTGCCAGCAGCACCCTTGGGGGTAAAAATTCACCCCTCCACTTT. Translating it yields CASSTLGGKNSPLHF.

This clonotype was seen a few times. The chain combines TRBV7-9 with TRBJ1-5; D not certain. Germline assignment: CDR1 SEHNR and CDR2 FQNEAQ (reference sequence). V lost 5 bases and J lost 0, with 8 bases in between. CDR3 length: 14 amino acids. The CDR3 protein is CASSLSLSNQPQHF. The CDR3 nucleotides are TGTGCCAGCAGCCTCTCCCTTAGCAATCAGCCCCAGCATTTT. The full variable domain, with the rest looked up from reference TRBV7-9 and TRBJ1-5, is DTGVSQNPRHKITKRGQNVTFRCDPISEHNRLYWYRQTLGQGPEFLTYFQNEAQLEKSRLLSDRFSAERPKGSFSTLEIQRTEQGDSAMYLCASSLSLSNQPQHFGDGTRLSIL.

This clonotype was seen only a few times. The chain carries TRBV21-1 and TRBJ2-3; TRBD1 is taken as the D call from the table, unchecked against the DNA. TRBV21-1 is labeled a pseudogene. CDR3 length: 13 amino acids. The CDR3 is CAVYEGILDTQYF. The CDR3 nucleotides are TGTGCCGTATACGAGGGGATACTAGATACGCAGTATTTT.

This sequence joins TRBV5-1 and TRBJ2-5; 9 positions agree with TRBD2. There are 15 residues in the CDR3. V lost 4 bases and J lost 3; bases outside the gene matches: 7. Germline-derived CDR1 and CDR2 are SGHRS and YFSETQ. The CDR3 region is CASSVSGGTKETQYF. In DNA, the CDR3 is TGCGCCAGCAGCGTTAGCGGGGGTACAAAAGAGACCCAGTACTTC.

This clonotype was recorded a few times. The rearrangement links TRBV4-1 to TRBJ2-6; D ambiguous. Trimming cost V 1 base and J 1 base, with 5 bases left between them. CDR3 length: 15 residues. Germline values: CDR1 MGHRA, CDR2 YSYEKL. CDR3 sequence: CASSQVGSGANVLTF. The CDR3 coding sequence is TGCGCCAGCAGCCAAGTAGGGTCTGGGGCCAACGTCCTGACTTTC.

This clonotype was detected ten times or more. The rearrangement uses TRBV20-1 and TRBJ1-2, with 7 bases that match TRBD1. V shed 8 bases, J shed 5 bases, and the junction held 5 bases outside the gene matches. Germline V gene sequence: CDR1 DFQATT, CDR2 SNEGSKA (reference sequence). CDR3 size: 11 residues. The CDR3 here is CSSTGEYGYTF. The CDR3 DNA reads TGCAGTTCAACAGGGGAGTATGGCTACACCTTC.

There are many counts of this clonotype. The chain links TRBV4-3 to TRBJ2-4; D is tentatively TRBD1 or TRBD2 (6 bases each). This CDR3 spans 15 amino acids. CDR1 is LGHNA, CDR2 YSLEER, per germline. V dropped 4 bases and J dropped 1 base, with 11 bases sitting between them. CDR3 nucleotide sequence: TGCGCCAGCAGCCTAGGAGGGGGGGCCAAAAACATTCAGTACTTC. Its translation: CASSLGGGAKNIQYF.